Listed below are T cell receptor beta chains from one sample, sequenced in a study of shared clonotypes between healthy human individuals. This table comes from immunoSEQ multiplex PCR, and its TCRdb copy is limited to in-frame clones, with some not included. The sample holds some 680,000 clones; around 78% are singletons and the top ten take about 1.8%. The sample consisted of memory CD4+ T cells sorted from blood. The receptors originated from a woman in her 30s in good health. The CDR3 runs from the conserved cysteine through the conserved F or W. D genes are given only for firm matches. Clone size is not always given. Where it is, it says once, few, many or a class for expanded clones.

few	.	TRBV5-1	TRBJ2-5	CASSFNQETQYF	TGCGCCAGCAGCTTTAACCAAGAGACCCAGTACTTC
.	.	TRBV4-2	TRBJ1-2	CASSQVEGEDYGYTF	TGTGCCAGCAGCCAAGTAGAGGGAGAGGACTATGGCTACACCTTC
.	TRBD1	TRBV2	TRBJ1-2	CASSAGQGYIGGYTF	TGTGCCAGCAGTGCCGGACAGGGGTACATTGGCGGCTACACCTTC
.	TRBD2	TRBV4-1	TRBJ2-2	CASSQGLAQGPGELFF	TGCGCCAGCAGCCAGGGACTAGCGCAGGGTCCCGGGGAGCTGTTTTTT
many	.	TRBV25-1	TRBJ1-1	CASSAAGKNTEAFF	TGTGCCAGCAGTGCTGCGGGGAAGAACACTGAAGCTTTCTTT
.	.	TRBV5-1	TRBJ2-7	CASSSGAGWRSYEQYF	TGCGCCAGCAGCTCGGGGGCGGGGTGGCGGTCCTACGAGCAGTACTTC
few	TRBD1	TRBV6-1	TRBJ1-5	CASSGYRGQVLQPQHF	TGTGCCAGCAGTGGATATAGGGGACAGGTCCTTCAGCCCCAGCATTTT
.	.	TRBV5-1	TRBJ2-1	CASSPSLRQGGDEQFF	TGCGCCAGCAGCCCCTCTTTGAGACAGGGAGGCGATGAGCAGTTCTTC
.	.	TRBV10-2	TRBJ2-7	CASSESQVPAYEQYF	TGCGCCAGCAGTGAGTCGCAAGTTCCGGCCTACGAGCAGTACTTC
.	.	TRBV28	TRBJ1-4	CASSYGGLATNEKLFF	TGTGCCAGCAGTTATGGAGGGCTCGCAACTAATGAAAAACTGTTTTTT
once	.	TRBV4-1	TRBJ2-7	CASSQAVTRNTYEQYF	TGCGCCAGCAGCCAAGCCGTAACTAGGAATACCTACGAGCAGTACTTC
.	.	TRBV28	TRBJ2-3	CASSGSSDTQYF	TGTGCCAGCAGTGGGAGCTCAGATACGCAGTATTTT
few	TRBD2	TRBV4-2	TRBJ2-7	CASSQARGVGYEQYF	TGTGCCAGCAGCCAAGCACGGGGGGTGGGCTACGAGCAGTACTTC
few	.	TRBV28	TRBJ2-1	CASSLHAGNNEQFF	TGTGCCAGCAGTTTGCATGCGGGGAACAATGAGCAGTTCTTC
.	TRBD1	TRBV6-1	TRBJ2-2	CASNRQGASTGELFF	TGTGCCAGCAACCGACAGGGGGCTAGCACCGGGGAGCTGTTTTTT
.	.	TRBV5-4	TRBJ1-4	CASSEYGRGANEKLFF	TGTGCCAGCAGCGAATACGGGAGGGGAGCTAATGAAAAACTGTTTTTT
.	TRBD2	TRBV28	TRBJ2-7	CASSSGGDSYEQYF	TGTGCCAGCAGTTCGGGGGGGGATTCCTACGAGCAGTACTTC
.	.	TRBV27	TRBJ2-7	CASSRGYEQYF	TGTGCCAGCAGTCGTGGCTACGAGCAGTACTTC
.	.	TRBV6-6	TRBJ2-5	CASSYSSGDWETQYF	TGTGCCAGCAGTTACAGTTCGGGAGATTGGGAGACCCAGTACTTC
few	.	TRBV5-1	TRBJ2-1	CASSLNSGAYNEQFF	TGCGCCAGCAGCTTGAATAGCGGAGCTTACAATGAGCAGTTCTTC
.	.	TRBV5-1	TRBJ2-3	CASSLYTDTQYF	TGCGCCAGCAGCTTGTATACAGATACGCAGTATTTT
.	TRBD2	TRBV5-1	TRBJ2-2	CASSLALGASGRAVRTGELFF	TGCGCCAGCAGCTTGGCCTTGGGGGCTAGCGGGAGGGCCGTTCGGACCGGGGAGCTGTTTTTT
.	.	TRBV28	TRBJ1-1	CASNTGAGRGAFF	TGTGCCAGCAACACCGGAGCAGGGAGGGGAGCTTTCTTT
.	TRBD1	TRBV19	TRBJ1-2	CASRGQVWDYGYTF	TGTGCCAGTAGGGGACAGGTTTGGGACTATGGCTACACCTTC
.	.	TRBV27	TRBJ1-2	CASSRRTLGQDGYTF	TGTGCCAGCAGTCGCCGTACTTTAGGGCAGGATGGCTACACCTTC
.	TRBD2	TRBV2	TRBJ2-7	CASISSGVPYEQYF	TGTGCCAGCATTTCTAGCGGGGTACCCTACGAGCAGTACTTC
.	.	TRBV5-5	TRBJ2-1	CASQGLRIEEQFF	TGTGCCAGCCAAGGGTTACGGATCGAGGAGCAGTTCTTC
.	.	TRBV7-6	TRBJ2-5	CASSAPHGGGETQYF	TGTGCCAGCAGCGCGCCCCACGGGGGAGGTGAGACCCAGTACTTC
.	.	TRBV5-1	TRBJ2-7	CASSQTNLPRASYEQYF	TGCGCCAGCAGCCAGACAAACCTACCCAGGGCCTCCTACGAGCAGTACTTC
once	.	TRBV20-1	TRBJ1-6	CSARTDSPLHF	TGCAGTGCTAGAACCGATTCACCCCTCCACTTT
few	.	TRBV2	TRBJ1-1	CASRGMGDTEAFF	TGTGCCAGCAGGGGAATGGGGGACACTGAAGCTTTCTTT
.	TRBD2	TRBV11-2	TRBJ2-7	CASSLQRLAGYYEQYF	TGTGCCAGCAGCTTACAAAGACTAGCGGGTTACTACGAGCAGTACTTC
.	.	TRBV2	TRBJ2-7	CASSGLYEQYF	TGTGCCAGCAGTGGGCTCTACGAGCAGTACTTC
.	TRBD1	TRBV28	TRBJ1-5	CASRDRGRGNQPQHF	TGTGCCAGCAGGGACAGGGGGCGCGGCAATCAGCCCCAGCATTTT
.	.	TRBV4-2	TRBJ2-6	CASSEEISRSTGANVLTF	TGTGCCAGCAGCGAAGAGATCTCTAGGAGCACTGGGGCCAACGTCCTGACTTTC
.	.	TRBV5-4	TRBJ1-2	CASRSEQLYGYTF	TGTGCCAGCAGGAGTGAACAGCTCTATGGCTACACCTTC
.	TRBD2	TRBV9	TRBJ2-1	CASSVLGTSGYNEQFF	TGTGCCAGCAGCGTATTGGGGACTAGCGGGTACAATGAGCAGTTCTTC
few	.	TRBV19	TRBJ2-2	CASSIRGVRSLNTGELFF	TGTGCCAGTAGTATAAGGGGAGTTCGAAGCTTAAACACCGGGGAGCTGTTTTTT
.	TRBD1	TRBV28	TRBJ1-1	CASSSPGQGAEAFF	TGTGCCAGCAGTTCCCCGGGACAGGGGGCTGAAGCTTTCTTT
.	.	TRBV4-1	TRBJ2-7	CASSQDPGWSIYGQYF	TGCGCCAGCAGCCAAGATCCAGGCTGGAGCATTTACGGGCAGTACTTC
.	TRBD2	TRBV5-1	TRBJ2-1	CASSLALLAGVKDEQFF	TGCGCCAGCAGCTTGGCCCTACTAGCGGGAGTTAAGGATGAGCAGTTCTTC
.	TRBD2	TRBV27	TRBJ2-1	CASSLSGLAGKDEQFF	TGTGCCAGCAGTTTGTCGGGACTAGCGGGAAAGGATGAGCAGTTCTTC
once	.	TRBV7-9	TRBJ1-3	CASSLIGPGNTIYF	TGTGCCAGCAGCTTAATAGGGCCCGGAAACACCATATATTTT
.	.	TRBV28	TRBJ2-5	CASIHRDLSQETQYF	TGTGCCAGCATTCACCGGGACCTATCCCAAGAGACCCAGTACTTC
.	TRBD2	TRBV5-4	TRBJ2-5	CASSSGLAGPQETQYF	TGTGCCAGCAGCAGCGGACTAGCGGGACCGCAAGAGACCCAGTACTTC
.	.	TRBV6-6	TRBJ2-7	CASSSRRPRREQYF	TGTGCCAGCAGTTCTCGGCGTCCGAGGAGGGAGCAGTACTTC
.	.	TRBV15	TRBJ1-6	CATSRDRRNSPLHF	TGTGCCACCAGCAGAGACCGTAGAAATTCACCCCTCCACTTT